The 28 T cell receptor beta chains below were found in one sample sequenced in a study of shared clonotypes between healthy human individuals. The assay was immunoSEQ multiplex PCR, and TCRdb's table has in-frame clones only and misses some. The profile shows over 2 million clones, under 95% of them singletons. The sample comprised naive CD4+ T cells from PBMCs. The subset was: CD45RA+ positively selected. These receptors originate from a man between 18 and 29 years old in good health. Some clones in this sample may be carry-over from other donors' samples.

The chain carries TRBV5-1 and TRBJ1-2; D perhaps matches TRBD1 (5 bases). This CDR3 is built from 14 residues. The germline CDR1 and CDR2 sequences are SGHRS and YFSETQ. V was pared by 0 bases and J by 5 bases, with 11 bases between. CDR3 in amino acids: CASSLEYSGYGYTF. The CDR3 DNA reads TGCGCCAGCAGCTTGGAATACTCAGGGTATGGCTACACCTTC.

The CDR3 here is CASYGTRESSGANVLTF. CDR3 in DNA: TGTGCCAGCTACGGGACACGGGAATCCTCTGGGGCCAACGTCCTGACTTTC. V usage is TRBV2 and J usage is TRBJ2-6; D might be TRBD1 (6 bases). The V end was cut by 8 bases, the J end by 0 bases, with 17 bases between. Germline values: CDR1 SNHLY, CDR2 FYNNEI. CDR3 length equals 17 residues.

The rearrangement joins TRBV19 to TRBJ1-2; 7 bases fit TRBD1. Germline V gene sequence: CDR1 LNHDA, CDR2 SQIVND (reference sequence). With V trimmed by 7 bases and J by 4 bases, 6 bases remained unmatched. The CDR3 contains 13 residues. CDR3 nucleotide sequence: TGTGCCAGTAATCAGGGGGACTTCTATGGCTACACCTTC. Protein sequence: CASNQGDFYGYTF.

The CDR3 region has the DNA TGTGCCAGCAGCTTCCTACAGGGAGCTGGAAACACCATATATTTT. Its protein product is CASSFLQGAGNTIYF. This chain joins TRBV11-2 and TRBJ1-3, with a tentative D call TRBD1 (6 bases). The CDR3 extends over 15 amino acids. V was pared by 3 bases and J by 2 bases, with 11 bases between. Germline lookup yields CDR1 SGHAT and CDR2 FQNNGV.

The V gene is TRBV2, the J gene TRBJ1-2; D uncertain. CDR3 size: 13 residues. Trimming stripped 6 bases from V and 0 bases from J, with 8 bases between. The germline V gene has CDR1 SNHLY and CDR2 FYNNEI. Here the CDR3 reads CASSYGANYGYTF. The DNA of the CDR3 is TGTGCCAGCAGCTACGGAGCTAACTATGGCTACACCTTC. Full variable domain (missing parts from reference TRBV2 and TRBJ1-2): EPEVTQTPSHQVTQMGQEVILRCVPISNHLYFYWYRQILGQKVEFLVSFYNNEISEKSEIFDDQFSVERPDGSNFTLKIRSTKLEDSAMYFCASSYGANYGYTFGSGTRLTVV.

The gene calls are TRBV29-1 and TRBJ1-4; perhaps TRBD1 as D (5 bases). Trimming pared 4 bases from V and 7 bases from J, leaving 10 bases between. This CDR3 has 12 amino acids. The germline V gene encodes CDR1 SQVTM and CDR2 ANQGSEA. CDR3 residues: CSVGFGGEKLFF. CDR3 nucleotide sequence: TGCAGCGTTGGGTTCGGGGGTGAAAAACTGTTTTTT.

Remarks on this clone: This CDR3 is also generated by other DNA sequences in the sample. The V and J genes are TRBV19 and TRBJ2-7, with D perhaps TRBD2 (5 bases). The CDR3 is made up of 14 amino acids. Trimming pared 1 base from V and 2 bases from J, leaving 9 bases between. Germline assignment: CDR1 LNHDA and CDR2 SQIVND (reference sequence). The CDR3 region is CASSIARGTYEQYF. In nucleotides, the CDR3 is TGTGCCAGTAGTATAGCCCGAGGGACCTACGAGCAGTACTTC.

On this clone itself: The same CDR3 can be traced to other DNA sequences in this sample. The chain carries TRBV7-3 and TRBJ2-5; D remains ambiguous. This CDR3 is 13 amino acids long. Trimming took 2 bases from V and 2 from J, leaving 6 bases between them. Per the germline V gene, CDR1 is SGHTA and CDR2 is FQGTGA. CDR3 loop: CASSLAVQETQYF. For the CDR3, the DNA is TGTGCCAGCAGCTTAGCAGTACAAGAGACCCAGTACTTC.

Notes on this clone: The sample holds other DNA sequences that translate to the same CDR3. The CDR3 bases are TGCGCCAGCAGGGACAGTGGCACAGATACGCAGTATTTT. It specifies CASRDSGTDTQYF. The chain combines TRBV10-2 with TRBJ2-3; D may be TRBD1 (6 bases). There are 13 residues in the CDR3. Germline V gene lookup returns CDR1 WSHSY and CDR2 SAAADI. V was shortened by 6 bases and J by 1 base, with 8 bases between the two germline ends.

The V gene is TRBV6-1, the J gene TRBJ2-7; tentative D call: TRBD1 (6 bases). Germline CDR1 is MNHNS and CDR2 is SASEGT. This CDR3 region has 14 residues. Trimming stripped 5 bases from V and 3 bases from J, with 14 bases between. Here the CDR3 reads CASSLEGTNYEQYF. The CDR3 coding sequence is TGTGCCAGCAGTTTAGAAGGGACAAACTACGAGCAGTACTTC.

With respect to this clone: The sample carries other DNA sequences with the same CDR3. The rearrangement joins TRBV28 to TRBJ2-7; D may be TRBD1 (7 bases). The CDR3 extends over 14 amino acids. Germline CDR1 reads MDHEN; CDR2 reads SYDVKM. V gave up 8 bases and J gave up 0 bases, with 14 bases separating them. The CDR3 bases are TGTGCCAGCCGATCAGGGGGGAGCTCCTACGAGCAGTACTTC. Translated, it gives CASRSGGSSYEQYF.

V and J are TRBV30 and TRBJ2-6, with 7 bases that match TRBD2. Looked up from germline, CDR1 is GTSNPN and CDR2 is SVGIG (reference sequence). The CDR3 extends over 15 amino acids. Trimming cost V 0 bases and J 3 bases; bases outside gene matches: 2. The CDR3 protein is CAWSVRGVGANVLTF. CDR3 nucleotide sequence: TGTGCCTGGAGTGTACGGGGGGTTGGGGCCAACGTCCTGACTTTC.

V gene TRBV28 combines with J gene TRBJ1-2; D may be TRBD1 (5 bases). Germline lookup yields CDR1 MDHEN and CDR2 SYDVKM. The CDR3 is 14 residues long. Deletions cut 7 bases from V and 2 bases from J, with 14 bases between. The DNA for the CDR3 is TGTGCCAGCACCACCGCGGGGCAAAACTATGGCTACACCTTC. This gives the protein CASTTAGQNYGYTF.

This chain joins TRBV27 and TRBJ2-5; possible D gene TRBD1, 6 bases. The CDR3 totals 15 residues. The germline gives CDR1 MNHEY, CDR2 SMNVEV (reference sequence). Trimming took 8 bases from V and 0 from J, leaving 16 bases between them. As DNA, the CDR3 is TGTGCCAGCGCACCAGGACAGCCGTACCAAGAGACCCAGTACTTC. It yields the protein CASAPGQPYQETQYF.

CDR3 sequence: CASSLTYGDIYGYTF. The CDR3 DNA sequence: TGTGCCAGCAGTTTAACATACGGGGACATCTATGGCTACACCTTC. The V and J genes are TRBV27 and TRBJ1-2; maybe TRBD1 (6 bases). CDR1 is MNHEY, CDR2 SMNVEV, per germline (reference sequence). The ends were cut back, 2 bases at V and 4 bases at J, with 14 bases in the middle. CDR3 length equals 15 residues.

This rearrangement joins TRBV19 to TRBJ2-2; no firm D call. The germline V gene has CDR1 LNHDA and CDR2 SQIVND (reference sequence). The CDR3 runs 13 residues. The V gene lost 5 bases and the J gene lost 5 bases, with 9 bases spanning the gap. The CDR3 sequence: CASSERGTGELFF. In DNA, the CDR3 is TGTGCCAGTAGTGAGCGCGGAACCGGGGAGCTGTTTTTT.

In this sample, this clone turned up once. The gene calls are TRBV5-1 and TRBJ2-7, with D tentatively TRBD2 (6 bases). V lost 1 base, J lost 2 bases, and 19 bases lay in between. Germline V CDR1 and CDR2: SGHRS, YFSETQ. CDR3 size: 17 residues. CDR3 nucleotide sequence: TGCGCCAGCAGCTTGAGACTGTCGGCTAGCGAACCCTACGAGCAGTACTTC. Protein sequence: CASSLRLSASEPYEQYF.

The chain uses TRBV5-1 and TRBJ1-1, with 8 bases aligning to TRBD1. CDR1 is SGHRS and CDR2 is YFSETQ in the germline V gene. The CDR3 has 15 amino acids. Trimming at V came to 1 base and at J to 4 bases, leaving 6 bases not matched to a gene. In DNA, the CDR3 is TGCGCCAGCAGCTTGTCAGGGGGCGAGGGCACTGAAGCTTTCTTT. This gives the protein CASSLSGGEGTEAFF.

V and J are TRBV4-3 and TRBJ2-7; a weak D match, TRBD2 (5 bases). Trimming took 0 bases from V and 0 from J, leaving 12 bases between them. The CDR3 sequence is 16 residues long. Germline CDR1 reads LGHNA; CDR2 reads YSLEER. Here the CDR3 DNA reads TGCGCCAGCAGCCAAGATCCGAGGGCCCTCTCCTACGAGCAGTACTTC. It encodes CASSQDPRALSYEQYF.

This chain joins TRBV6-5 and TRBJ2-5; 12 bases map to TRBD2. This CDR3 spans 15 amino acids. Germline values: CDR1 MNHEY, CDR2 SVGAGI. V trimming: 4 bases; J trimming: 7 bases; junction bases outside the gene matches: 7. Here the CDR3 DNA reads TGTGCCAGCAGTTTCCGGCTAGCGGGAGGGGTGACCCAGTACTTC. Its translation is CASSFRLAGGVTQYF.

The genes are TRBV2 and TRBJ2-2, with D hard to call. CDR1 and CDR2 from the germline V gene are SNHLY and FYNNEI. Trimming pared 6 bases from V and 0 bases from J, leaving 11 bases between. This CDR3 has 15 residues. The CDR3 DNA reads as TGTGCCAGCAGAGCAGCACTCGCGAACACCGGGGAGCTGTTTTTT. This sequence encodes CASRAALANTGELFF.

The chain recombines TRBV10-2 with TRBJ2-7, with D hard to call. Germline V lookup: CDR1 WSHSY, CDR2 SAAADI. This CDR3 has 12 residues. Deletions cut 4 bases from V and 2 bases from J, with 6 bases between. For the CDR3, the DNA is TGCGCCAGCAGTGGTACCGCCTACGAGCAGTACTTC. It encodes CASSGTAYEQYF.

As DNA, the CDR3 is TGTGCCAGCAGTGTCCGGTGGCGGGGATCCACAGATACGCAGTATTTT. Translated: CASSVRWRGSTDTQYF. This sequence joins TRBV28 and TRBJ2-3, with D possibly TRBD2 on 6 matching bases. V was shortened by 5 bases and J by 2 bases, with 17 bases between the two germline ends. There are 16 residues in the CDR3. Germline V gene sequence: CDR1 MDHEN, CDR2 SYDVKM.

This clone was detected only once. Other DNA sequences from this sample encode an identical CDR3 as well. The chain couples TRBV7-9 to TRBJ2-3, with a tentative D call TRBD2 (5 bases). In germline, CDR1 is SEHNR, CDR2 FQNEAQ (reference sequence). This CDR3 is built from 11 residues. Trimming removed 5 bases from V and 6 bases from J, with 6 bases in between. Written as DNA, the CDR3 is TGTGCCAGCAGCCGAGGGGATACGCAGTATTTT. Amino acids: CASSRGDTQYF. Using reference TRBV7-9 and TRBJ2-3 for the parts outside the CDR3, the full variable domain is DTGVSQNPRHKITKRGQNVTFRCDPISEHNRLYWYRQTLGQGPEFLTYFQNEAQLEKSRLLSDRFSAERPKGSFSTLEIQRTEQGDSAMYLCASSRGDTQYFGPGTRLTVL.

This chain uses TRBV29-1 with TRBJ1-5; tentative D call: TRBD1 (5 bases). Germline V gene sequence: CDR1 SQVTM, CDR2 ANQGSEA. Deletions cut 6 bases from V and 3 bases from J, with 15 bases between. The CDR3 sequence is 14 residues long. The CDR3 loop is CSVTVGAPNQPQHF. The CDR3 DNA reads TGCAGCGTGACAGTAGGCGCCCCCAATCAGCCCCAGCATTTT.

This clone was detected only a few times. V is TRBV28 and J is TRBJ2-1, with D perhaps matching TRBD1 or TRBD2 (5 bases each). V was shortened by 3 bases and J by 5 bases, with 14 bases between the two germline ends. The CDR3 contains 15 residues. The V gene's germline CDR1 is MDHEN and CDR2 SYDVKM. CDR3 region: CASSFIGGPNNEQFF. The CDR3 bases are TGTGCCAGCAGTTTCATTGGGGGACCCAACAATGAGCAGTTCTTC.

In nucleotides, the CDR3 is TGTGCCAGCATCCCTACAGGGGGCAGGGAGCAGTACTTC. It codes for CASIPTGGREQYF. V is TRBV6-5 and J is TRBJ2-5, with 9 bases aligning to TRBD1. The germline CDR1 and CDR2 sequences are MNHEY and SVGAGI. This CDR3 has 13 amino acids. With 7 bases clipped from V and 11 bases from J, the junction kept 11 bases outside the gene matches.

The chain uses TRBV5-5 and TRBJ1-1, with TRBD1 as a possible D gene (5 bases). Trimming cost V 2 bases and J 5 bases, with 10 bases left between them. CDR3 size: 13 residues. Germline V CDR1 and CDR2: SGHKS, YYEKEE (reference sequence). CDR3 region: CASSFLQETEAFF. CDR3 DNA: TGTGCCAGCAGCTTTTTACAGGAAACTGAAGCTTTCTTT. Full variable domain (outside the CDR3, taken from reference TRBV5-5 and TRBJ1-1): DAGVTQSPTHLIKTRGQQVTLRCSPISGHKSVSWYQQVLGQGPQFIFQYYEKEERGRGNFPDRFSARQFPNYSSELNVNALLLGDSALYLCASSFLQETEAFFGQGTRLTVV.